Described below is a single TCR beta chain sequence and its context. This sample was included in a study of blood T cell repertoires in COVID-19. The overall study: Samples of COVID-19 (acute and convalescent) were obtained from the United States, Italy and Spain. T cells, B-cell-depleted T cells, or PBMCs provided the cDNA or gDNA that served as material.

Enrolled during active infection, Seattle patients were then followed longitudinally. In the authors' methods: Researchers report that nucleated cell counts were estimated from reference gene primer amplification. Measured with immunoSEQ multiplex PCR; TCRdb has only the in-frame clones, and not every one. V, J and clone size are taken as reported in that table, and D and trimming were inferred from the DNA itself. The sample records 200,000 to 300,000 clones, 80% to 95% being singletons. The source material was peripheral blood. This TCR came from a person in their late teens or twenties with COVID-19, enrolled during active disease.

CDR3 loop: CASSSPGQGKEGAFF. CDR3 in DNA: TGTGCCAGCAGCTCCCCGGGACAGGGGAAGGAAGGAGCTTTCTTT. The V and J genes are TRBV27 and TRBJ1-1, with 10 bases aligning to TRBD1. Germline CDR1 MNHEY, CDR2 SMNVEV (reference sequence). V dropped 6 bases and J dropped 10; count of bases not matched to a gene: 14. CDR3 length: 15 amino acids.